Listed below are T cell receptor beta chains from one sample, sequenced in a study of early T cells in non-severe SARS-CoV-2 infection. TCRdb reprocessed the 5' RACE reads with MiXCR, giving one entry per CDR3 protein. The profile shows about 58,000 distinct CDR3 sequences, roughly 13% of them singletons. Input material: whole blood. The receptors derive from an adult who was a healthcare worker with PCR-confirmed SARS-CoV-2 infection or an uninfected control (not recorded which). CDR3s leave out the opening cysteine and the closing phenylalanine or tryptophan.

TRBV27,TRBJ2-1,ASSVAGALYNEQF
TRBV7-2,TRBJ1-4,ASSLRQGAEKLF
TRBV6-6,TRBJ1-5,ASSYARTGAEQPQH
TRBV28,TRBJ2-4,ASSFLGTDKNIQY
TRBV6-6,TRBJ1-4,ASSYVQDHNEKLF
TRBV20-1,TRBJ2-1,SARDTSGRLDEQF
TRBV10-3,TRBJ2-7,AISPSGEQY
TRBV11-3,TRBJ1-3,ASSLQGPRNTIY
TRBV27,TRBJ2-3,ASRQTALSTDTQY
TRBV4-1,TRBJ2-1,ASSFLAGEVYNEQF
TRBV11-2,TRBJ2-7,ASSQLGWAREQY
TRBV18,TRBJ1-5,ASSPRDSPVDNQPQH
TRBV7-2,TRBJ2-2,ASSLGVAGGNTGELF
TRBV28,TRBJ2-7,ASSFDRGPYEQY
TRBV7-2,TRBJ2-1,ASSLGLGPTEQF
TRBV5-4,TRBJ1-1,ASSSRHSNTEAF
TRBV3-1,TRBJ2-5,ASSQGVAGKETQY
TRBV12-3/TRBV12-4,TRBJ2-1,ASRGGLAGDHEQF
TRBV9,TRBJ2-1,ASSPILSTSGRTSSYNEQF
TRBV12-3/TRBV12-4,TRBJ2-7,ASRKIQGPTYEQY
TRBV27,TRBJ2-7,ASRPTGVIYEQY
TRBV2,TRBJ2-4,ASSANSLAKNIQY
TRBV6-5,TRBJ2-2,ASSYGRAGRTGELF
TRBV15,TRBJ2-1,ATSRSLAGGLAQSSYNEQF
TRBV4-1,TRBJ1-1,ASSQDRHRNTEAF